The clone carrying this TCR beta chain has a handful of counts. Antigen unknown. This sample was taken from a study of radiation and T cells in renal cell carcinoma. About the research overall: Nephrectomy followed 15 Gy stereotactic body radiation by 4 weeks.

Study-level findings and limits: Baseline intratumoral clonotype presence is unknown without pretreatment biopsies.

V lost 3 bases, J lost 3 bases, and 2 bases stayed unmatched. Germline V gene lookup returns CDR1 MNHEY and CDR2 SMNVEV (reference sequence). This CDR3 region has 13 residues. TCRdb's copy holds only in-frame clones and misses some; the assay was immunoSEQ multiplex PCR. The sample lists about 26,000 clones, over 70% seen once, with approximately 31% in the top ten. This sample's time point: blood 2 weeks post-SBRT. Treatment described: 15 Gy SBRT to primary tumor, nephrectomy 4 weeks later. The tumor was a clear cell renal cell carcinoma. Material: blood, obtained from a patient whose treatment included radiotherapy and nephrectomy. J is TRBJ2-7 and V is TRBV27; 7 bases are a match to TRBD1. This receptor was obtained from a man aged 55 to 69 with renal cell carcinoma. The CDR3 coding sequence is TGTGCCAGCAGTTTGACAGGGTACTACGAGCAGTACTTC. It is translated as CASSLTGYYEQYF.